These T cell receptor beta chains were read from a single sample in a study of cytomegalovirus exposure and HLA in healthy donors. TCRdb's table, derived via immunoSEQ multiplex PCR, lists solely in-frame clones and lacks some. The top ten clones hold about 0.25% of a sample with roughly 240,000 clones, 70% to 90% of them seen once. Sequencing was done on a sample of PBMCs. The receptors were sampled from a girl between 2 and 10 years old in good health and CMV-seronegative. Both conserved end residues are part of each CDR3. The D gene is left open where the match is weak. The size entry is marked missing in some rows and otherwise reads once, few, many or a size class.

V	size	J	D	CDR3	DNA
TRBV2	.	TRBJ2-7	TRBD2	CASRTSGTHEQYF	TGTGCCAGCAGGACTAGCGGGACTCACGAGCAGTACTTC
TRBV7-9	.	TRBJ1-1	TRBD1	CATSKTGGTEAFF	TGTGCCACCTCTAAGACAGGGGGTACTGAAGCTTTCTTT
TRBV19	.	TRBJ1-3	TRBD1	CASRDRGEGYGNTIYF	TGTGCCAGTAGGGACAGGGGGGAAGGATACGGAAACACCATATATTTT
TRBV5-1	few	TRBJ2-7	TRBD2	CASSLEGLGNEQYF	TGCGCCAGCAGCTTGGAAGGACTAGGTAACGAGCAGTACTTC
TRBV5-1	once	TRBJ1-1	TRBD1	CASSLAGTDEAFF	TGCGCCAGCAGCTTGGCGGGGACAGATGAAGCTTTCTTT
TRBV19	.	TRBJ1-2	TRBD1	CASQSGTGGYYGYTF	TGTGCCAGTCAATCCGGGACAGGGGGGTACTATGGCTACACCTTC
TRBV11-2	.	TRBJ2-7	TRBD2	CASSLGTSGAREQYF	TGTGCCAGCAGCCTAGGGACTAGCGGGGCGAGAGAGCAGTACTTC
TRBV5-4	few	TRBJ1-4	TRBD1	CASSVTGGPNEKLFF	TGTGCCAGCAGCGTCACAGGGGGGCCTAATGAAAAACTGTTTTTT
TRBV10-2	once	TRBJ2-7	TRBD2	CASSPTGTSRTYEQYF	TGCGCCAGCAGTCCAACCGGGACTAGCAGGACCTACGAGCAGTACTTC
TRBV30	.	TRBJ1-5	.	CAWSVHYSNQPQHF	TGTGCCTGGAGTGTACATTATAGCAATCAGCCCCAGCATTTT
TRBV5-4	.	TRBJ2-5	TRBD1	CASSRQGVGQETQYF	TGTGCCAGCAGCAGACAGGGTGTGGGTCAGGAGACCCAGTACTTC
TRBV9	.	TRBJ2-1	TRBD2	CASTVGTSGRSSYNEQFF	TGTGCCAGCACCGTAGGGACTAGCGGGAGGAGCTCCTACAATGAGCAGTTCTTC
TRBV11-2	once	TRBJ2-3	.	CASSHPNWTASTDTQYF	TGTGCCAGCAGCCACCCTAACTGGACTGCAAGCACAGATACGCAGTATTTT
TRBV7-6	.	TRBJ2-7	TRBD2	CASSEPAGGVEQYF	TGTGCCAGCAGCGAGCCAGCGGGAGGGGTCGAGCAGTACTTC
TRBV7-9	.	TRBJ2-5	TRBD2	CASSETGGQETQYF	TGTGCCAGCAGCGAAACGGGGGGCCAAGAGACCCAGTACTTC
TRBV5-1	once	TRBJ1-4	.	CASSLPVGGAGEKLCF	TGCGCCAGCAGCCTCCCCGTAGGGGGGGCCGGGGAAAAACTGTGTTTT
TRBV5-4	.	TRBJ2-3	TRBD1	CASSTLDRSSTDTQYF	TGTGCCAGCAGCACCCTGGACAGGTCTAGCACAGATACGCAGTATTTT
TRBV5-5	.	TRBJ1-6	.	CASILRGGMEGGSPLHF	TGTGCCAGCATCCTTCGGGGGGGGATGGAAGGCGGTTCACCCCTCCACTTT
TRBV7-3	few	TRBJ2-5	.	CASSLGPGTLETQYF	TGTGCCAGCAGCTTAGGCCCCGGGACATTAGAGACCCAGTACTTC
TRBV2	.	TRBJ2-5	TRBD1	CASRVEQGAGETQYF	TGTGCCAGCAGAGTCGAACAGGGGGCGGGGGAGACCCAGTACTTC
TRBV5-6	.	TRBJ1-2	.	CASSLREYGYTF	TGTGCCAGCAGCTTGCGGGAGTATGGCTACACCTTC
TRBV30	.	TRBJ2-6	.	CAWSSAGANVLTF	TGTGCCTGGAGTTCAGCTGGGGCCAACGTCCTGACTTTC
TRBV5-1	.	TRBJ1-4	.	CASSLGWLDSGNEKLFF	TGCGCCAGCAGCTTGGGATGGTTGGACAGTGGGAATGAAAAACTGTTTTTT
TRBV6-5	.	TRBJ2-7	TRBD1	CASSYGGTGAPKEQYF	TGTGCCAGCAGTTATGGGGGGACAGGGGCTCCTAAAGAGCAGTACTTC
TRBV4-2	few	TRBJ2-5	TRBD2	CASSQAAGTSETQYF	TGTGCCAGCAGCCAAGCCGCCGGGACTAGCGAGACCCAGTACTTC
TRBV5-1	.	TRBJ2-5	TRBD2	CASGLAGVRGSPPRETQYF	TGCGCCAGCGGGCTAGCGGGAGTTCGAGGAAGCCCGCCCCGGGAGACCCAGTACTTC
TRBV18	.	TRBJ2-3	TRBD1	CASSPQGARGTDTQYF	TGTGCCAGCTCACCTCAGGGGGCGCGAGGCACAGATACGCAGTATTTT
TRBV23-1	.	TRBJ2-5	TRBD1	CARGQAATQYF	TGCGCCCGAGGACAGGCGGCGACCCAGTACTTC
TRBV19	.	TRBJ1-3	.	CASSRGLHPGNTIYF	TGTGCCAGTAGTCGGGGTCTACATCCTGGAAACACCATATATTTT
TRBV2	.	TRBJ2-1	.	CASSVGYNEQFF	TGTGCCAGCAGTGTCGGTTACAATGAGCAGTTCTTC
TRBV6-1	few	TRBJ2-7	TRBD2	CASSEAGLAYSYEQYF	TGTGCCAGCAGTGAAGCCGGACTAGCCTACTCCTACGAGCAGTACTTC
TRBV6-5	.	TRBJ2-6	TRBD1	CASSYGQGAGANVLTF	TGTGCCAGCAGTTACGGACAGGGGGCTGGGGCCAACGTCCTGACTTTC
TRBV9	once	TRBJ2-1	TRBD2	CASSVGRAGLYHNEQFF	TGTGCCAGCAGCGTGGGTAGGGCGGGACTATACCACAATGAGCAGTTCTTC
TRBV28	.	TRBJ2-7	.	CASTKPGRLYEQYF	TGTGCCAGCACCAAGCCAGGGAGGTTGTACGAGCAGTACTTC
TRBV6-1	.	TRBJ1-1	TRBD1	CASSGQGAKAEAFF	TGTGCCAGCAGCGGACAGGGGGCGAAGGCTGAAGCTTTCTTT
TRBV30	.	TRBJ2-7	TRBD1	CAWGQGPYEQYF	TGTGCCTGGGGACAGGGGCCCTACGAGCAGTACTTC
TRBV7-9	.	TRBJ2-1	TRBD2	CASSELAGGYNEQFF	TGTGCCAGCAGCGAGCTAGCGGGGGGTTACAATGAGCAGTTCTTC
TRBV27	.	TRBJ2-1	.	CASSLSLTTYNEQFF	TGTGCCAGCAGTTTATCCCTAACGACTTACAATGAGCAGTTCTTC
TRBV18	.	TRBJ1-4	TRBD1	CASSSRTGHTNEKLFF	TGTGCCAGCTCATCCAGGACAGGGCATACTAATGAAAAACTGTTTTTT
TRBV6-6	.	TRBJ1-1	TRBD1	CASTIDRADTEAFF	TGTGCCAGCACCATAGACAGGGCGGACACTGAAGCTTTCTTT
TRBV5-4	.	TRBJ1-4	.	CASSLNGVQSNEKLFF	TGTGCCAGCAGCTTAAACGGGGTTCAAAGTAATGAAAAACTGTTTTTT
TRBV30	.	TRBJ1-5	.	CAWSVTQLNQPQHF	TGTGCCTGGAGTGTAACCCAACTAAATCAGCCCCAGCATTTT
TRBV7-6	.	TRBJ1-2	TRBD1	CASSPKTGGQGYGYTF	TGTGCCAGCAGCCCGAAGACAGGGGGCCAGGGCTATGGCTACACCTTC
TRBV4-1	.	TRBJ2-5	TRBD2	CASSHVGGQETQYF	TGCGCCAGCAGCCATGTGGGGGGGCAAGAGACCCAGTACTTC
TRBV5-1	once	TRBJ2-5	TRBD2	CASSLFSSGGQETQYF	TGCGCCAGCAGCTTATTTTCCAGCGGGGGACAAGAGACCCAGTACTTC
TRBV15	.	TRBJ2-3	TRBD2	CATSRDYLLAGADTQYF	TGTGCCACCAGCAGAGATTATTTACTAGCGGGAGCAGATACGCAGTATTTT
TRBV5-1	.	TRBJ2-5	TRBD1	CASLWAGGEETQYF	TGCGCCAGCTTATGGGCAGGGGGCGAAGAGACCCAGTACTTC
TRBV7-2	.	TRBJ1-3	TRBD1	CASSLRPGGSGWDTIYF	TGTGCCAGCAGCCTCAGACCAGGGGGCTCCGGGTGGGACACCATATATTTT
TRBV4-1	.	TRBJ2-3	TRBD2	CASSYSGLVISDTQYF	TGCGCCAGCAGCTACTCAGGACTAGTAATCTCAGATACGCAGTATTTT
TRBV30	.	TRBJ1-2	TRBD1	CAWRTINRGPGYGYTF	TGTGCCTGGAGGACTATCAACAGGGGTCCTGGGTATGGCTACACCTTC
TRBV12-2	once	TRBJ2-1	.	CASRPDREFDNEQFF	TGTGCAAGTCGCCCCGACCGGGAGTTCGACAATGAGCAGTTCTTC
TRBV4-1	once	TRBJ2-7	TRBD2	CASSPQTSGRAYEQYF	TGCGCCAGCAGCCCACAAACTAGCGGGAGGGCCTACGAGCAGTACTTC
TRBV5-1	few	TRBJ1-4	.	CASSTGTTNEKLFF	TGCGCCAGCAGCACAGGGACAACTAATGAAAAACTGTTTTTT
TRBV9	.	TRBJ2-7	.	CASSVDSGFPYEQYF	TGTGCCAGCAGCGTAGATTCGGGGTTCCCCTACGAGCAGTACTTC